These T cell receptor beta chains were read from a single sample in a study of CD8 T cells in Susac syndrome. Using its own MiXCR run on the immunoSEQ multiplex PCR reads, TCRdb lists one record per CDR3 protein. The sample yields 140,000 or so distinct CDR3 sequences, approximately 96% seen once. The specimen was CD4+ T cells from PBMCs. These receptor sequences come from a human donor with Susac syndrome. CDR3s include the opening cysteine and the closing phenylalanine or tryptophan. Each record gives: CDR3 length, clone size, J gene, D gene, V gene, CDR3 protein, CDR3 DNA. A D gene is named only where the DNA matches it firmly. Expanded clones are given a class, and other clones once, few, many or no size at all.

16 once TRBJ2-6 - TRBV15 CATSSSRGSGANVLTF TGTGCCACCAGCAGTTCCCGCGGCTCTGGGGCCAACGTCCTGACTTTC
14 - TRBJ2-1 TRBD1 TRBV7-3 CASRATGEDNEQFF TGTGCCAGCAGGGCGACAGGGGAAGACAATGAGCAGTTCTTC
14 - TRBJ2-6 - TRBV11-2 CASRALSGANVLTF TGTGCCAGCAGGGCCCTCTCTGGGGCCAACGTCCTGACTTTC
14 - TRBJ2-7 TRBD2 TRBV11-2 CASRKRGESYEQYF TGTGCCAGCCGTAAGCGGGGGGAATCCTACGAGCAGTACTTC
10 - TRBJ2-2 - TRBV23-1 CASQAGELFF TGCGCCAGTCAGGCCGGGGAGCTGTTTTTT
15 - TRBJ2-3 - TRBV5-1 CASSLARQTTDTQYF TGCGCCAGCAGCTTGGCCAGACAAACCACAGATACGCAGTATTTT
12 - TRBJ2-1 - TRBV27 CASSSRANEQFF TGTGCCAGCAGTTCTCGGGCCAATGAGCAGTTCTTC
15 - TRBJ2-7 TRBD2 TRBV4-1 CASSQLQLAGYEQYF TGCGCCAGCAGCCAACTGCAACTAGCGGGCTACGAGCAGTACTTC
14 few TRBJ2-7 - TRBV9 CASSVTGFSDEQYF TGTGCCAGCAGCGTCACAGGATTCTCTGACGAGCAGTACTTC
12 once TRBJ2-7 - TRBV14 CASSQDAAEQYF TGTGCCAGCAGCCAAGACGCTGCGGAGCAGTACTTC
16 - TRBJ2-1 - TRBV4-2 CASSPAPPSSYNEQFF TGTGCCAGCAGCCCAGCACCGCCCTCTTCCTACAATGAGCAGTTCTTC
10 - TRBJ2-7 - TRBV7-3 CATHPLEQYF TGTGCCACCCATCCTCTGGAGCAGTACTTC
14 - TRBJ1-4 TRBD1 TRBV29-1 CSVAVQGANEKLFF TGCAGCGTTGCCGTACAGGGGGCTAATGAAAAACTGTTTTTT
12 - TRBJ1-2 TRBD1 TRBV12-3/TRBV12-4 CASAQGGYGYTF TGTGCCAGCGCCCAGGGGGGCTATGGCTACACCTTC
15 - TRBJ1-5 - TRBV5-1 CASSLVAGTNQPQHF TGCGCCAGCAGCTTGGTGGCAGGGACCAATCAGCCCCAGCATTTT
16 - TRBJ2-7 TRBD2 TRBV20-1 CSARLAGGQLAGEQYF TGCAGTGCTAGACTAGCGGGAGGTCAATTGGCCGGCGAGCAGTACTTC
15 - TRBJ2-2 - TRBV2 CASSEAQINTGELFF TGTGCCAGCAGTGAGGCACAGATAAACACCGGGGAGCTGTTTTTT
14 - TRBJ1-2 - TRBV7-3 CASSPSRQEDGYTF TGTGCCAGCAGCCCCTCGCGCCAAGAGGACGGCTACACCTTC
13 - TRBJ2-7 - TRBV3-1 CASSQELTYEQYF TGTGCCAGCAGCCAAGAACTAACCTACGAGCAGTACTTC
15 - TRBJ2-6 - TRBV10-2 CASSGGTSGANVLTF TGCGCCAGCAGCGGGGGTACCTCTGGGGCCAACGTCCTGACTTTC
14 - TRBJ1-1 - TRBV4-2 CASSQATTNTEAFF TGTGCCAGCAGCCAAGCTACAACGAACACTGAAGCTTTCTTT
15 once TRBJ2-7 TRBD2 TRBV25-1 CASSATSGGSNEQYF TGTGCCAGCAGTGCCACTAGCGGGGGGAGCAACGAGCAGTACTTC
14 - TRBJ1-1 - TRBV20-1 CSAPQGDGNTEAFF TGCAGTGCTCCCCAGGGTGACGGGAACACTGAAGCTTTCTTT
13 - TRBJ2-5 - TRBV3-1 CASSPRDGETQYF TGTGCCAGCAGCCCCCGGGATGGAGAGACCCAGTACTTC
15 - TRBJ2-7 TRBD2 TRBV4-1 CASSHPRGSLYEQYF TGCGCCAGCAGCCACCCTCGCGGGAGCCTCTACGAGCAGTACTTC
14 - TRBJ2-1 - TRBV6-1 CASTSRDSFDEQFF TGTGCCAGCACCTCTAGGGATAGCTTCGATGAGCAGTTCTTC
14 - TRBJ1-2 TRBD1 TRBV20-1 CSARDSRSNYGYTF TGCAGTGCAAGGGACAGCCGTTCCAACTATGGCTACACCTTC
13 once TRBJ2-1 - TRBV7-9 CASSLSDSEEQFF TGTGCCAGCAGCTTAAGCGACAGTGAGGAGCAGTTCTTC
15 - TRBJ2-6 - TRBV10-2 CASSVQSSGANVLTF TGCGCCAGCAGTGTCCAGAGCTCTGGGGCCAACGTCCTGACTTTC
15 - TRBJ1-5 - TRBV19 CASSMGTERYQPQHF TGTGCCAGTAGTATGGGGACGGAACGCTATCAGCCCCAGCATTTT
16 - TRBJ2-7 TRBD2 TRBV7-8 CASSLALGGGNYEQYF TGTGCCAGCAGCTTAGCGCTCGGCGGGGGGAACTACGAGCAGTACTTC
16 - TRBJ2-1 - TRBV18 CASSPVGRQTGNEQFF TGTGCCAGCTCACCGGTTGGACGCCAGACCGGCAATGAGCAGTTCTTC
14 - TRBJ1-4 - TRBV13 CASSPRAVNEKLFF TGTGCCAGCTCTCCTAGGGCAGTTAATGAAAAACTGTTTTTT
12 - TRBJ1-6 - TRBV11-2 CASSLEAGTLHF TGTGCCAGCAGCTTAGAAGCAGGGACCCTCCACTTT
15 - TRBJ2-2 - TRBV7-3 CASSLGSGYTGELFF TGTGCCAGCAGCTTAGGTTCAGGGTACACCGGGGAGCTGTTTTTT
14 - TRBJ1-4 TRBD1 TRBV29-1 CSAKTDRGSRKLFF TGCAGCGCCAAAACGGACAGGGGATCGCGGAAACTGTTTTTT
15 - TRBJ1-6 - TRBV18 CASSPSVVRGSPLHF TGTGCCAGCTCACCTTCGGTCGTCCGGGGTTCACCCCTCCACTTT
16 - TRBJ2-7 - TRBV5-1 CASSLVVGTEGYEQYF TGCGCCAGCAGCTTGGTGGTGGGGACGGAGGGGTACGAGCAGTACTTC
15 - TRBJ2-3 - TRBV29-1 CSVDLGTTSTDTQYF TGCAGCGTTGACTTAGGGACAACTAGCACAGATACGCAGTATTTT
14 once TRBJ1-5 TRBD1 TRBV29-1 CSVKMGTGNQPQHF TGCAGCGTCAAAATGGGGACAGGGAATCAGCCCCAGCATTTT
17 - TRBJ2-4 - TRBV9 CASSVAVDWGEESIQYF TGTGCCAGCAGCGTAGCCGTCGATTGGGGGGAAGAGAGCATTCAGTACTTC
14 - TRBJ2-2 - TRBV7-9 CATPSGGLTGELFF TGTGCCACCCCCTCCGGAGGACTTACCGGGGAGCTGTTTTTT
13 - TRBJ1-5 - TRBV6-1 CASTRQGNQPQHF TGTGCCAGCACTCGACAGGGCAATCAGCCCCAGCATTTT
13 - TRBJ1-2 - TRBV12-3/TRBV12-4 CASSFGTADGYTF TGTGCCAGCAGTTTTGGAACGGCGGATGGCTACACCTTC
14 - TRBJ1-3 - TRBV20-1 CSARTQGLGNTIYF TGCAGTGCTAGAACACAGGGTTTAGGAAACACCATATATTTT
16 - TRBJ1-1 - TRBV25-1 CASSVSAAVVNTEAFF TGTGCCAGCAGTGTTTCCGCGGCGGTCGTGAACACTGAAGCTTTCTTT
12 - TRBJ1-2 - TRBV4-1 CATADSRYGYTF TGCGCCACCGCTGACAGCCGGTATGGCTACACCTTC
14 - TRBJ1-4 - TRBV20-1 CSARDPEQDGPLFF TGCAGTGCTAGAGATCCGGAACAGGACGGGCCACTGTTTTTT
12 - TRBJ1-6 - TRBV3-1 CASSQGDSPLHF TGTGCCAGCAGCCAGGGCGATTCACCCCTCCACTTT
17 - TRBJ2-3 - TRBV20-1 CSARVWGKPLPTDTQYF TGCAGTGCTAGAGTATGGGGGAAGCCCTTACCCACAGATACGCAGTATTTT
15 - TRBJ2-2 - TRBV5-6 CASSLWAGNTGELFF TGTGCCAGCAGCTTGTGGGCGGGGAACACCGGGGAGCTGTTTTTT
14 once TRBJ1-1 - TRBV29-1 CSVEGGALITEAFF TGCAGCGTTGAAGGGGGGGCGCTGATCACTGAAGCTTTCTTT
14 - TRBJ1-1 - TRBV29-1 CSVGEGGPRTEAFF TGCAGCGTTGGGGAGGGGGGACCTCGGACTGAAGCTTTCTTT
15 - TRBJ2-5 - TRBV20-1 CSARDSLNPKETQYF TGCAGTGCTAGAGACAGTCTAAACCCAAAAGAGACCCAGTACTTC
14 - TRBJ2-7 TRBD2 TRBV6-5 CASSTQTSGYEQYF TGTGCCAGCAGTACGCAGACTAGCGGCTACGAGCAGTACTTC